The source of this T cell receptor beta chain is a study of shared clonotypes between healthy human individuals. Whole-study context: Two women and a few men aged 18 to 49 served as donors.

Trimming at V came to 5 bases and at J to 7 bases, leaving 9 bases not matched to a gene. This CDR3 is built from 14 residues. Germline V gene lookup returns CDR1 SGHNT and CDR2 YENEEA. The authors ran the assay at deep level. Replicate sorted-subset PCRs were loaded with approximately 190 ng DNA, about 30,000 T cell genomes. Profiling relied on immunoSEQ multiplex PCR, and the TCRdb table lists in-frame clones only, not all of them. The sample includes around 1.6 million clones, 95% to 99% of them seen just once. CD4+ cells underwent separation, giving CD45RA+ naive and CD45RA-negative memory subsets.

The sequenced material came from naive CD4+ T cells sorted from blood. The sample's subset: CD45RA+ positively selected. The sequence was collected from a man between 25 and 39 years old in good health. The chain links TRBV11-3 to TRBJ2-7, with 9 bases matching TRBD1. The DNA for the CDR3 is TGTGCCAGCAGCCGACCGGGACAGGGTGAGGAGCAGTACTTC. It specifies CASSRPGQGEEQYF.